Below are 9 T cell receptor beta chains sequenced from a single sample in a study of T cell responses to AZD1222 COVID-19 vaccine. Clones were sequenced by immunoSEQ multiplex PCR, and TCRdb holds only the in-frame ones, with some missing. The sample holds 120,000 to 150,000 clones, about 93% seen once. The material was peripheral blood, obtained on day 0 of AZD1222 vaccination. All receptors come from an adult in good health.

This clone has only one observation. The chain uses TRBV14 and TRBJ1-2; TRBD1 matches 7 bases. Trimming took 0 bases from V and 4 from J; bases not matched to a gene: 5. Germline assignment: CDR1 SGHDN and CDR2 FVKESK. This CDR3 has 15 residues. The CDR3 sequence: CASSQDATGFYGYTF. CDR3 DNA sequence: TGTGCCAGCAGCCAAGATGCGACAGGGTTCTATGGCTACACCTTC.

This clone was counted once. The CDR3 bases are TGTGCCAGCAGGCCCCGTCGGGAGGGCCTAACAGATACGCAGTATTTT. Translating it yields CASRPRREGLTDTQYF. The V gene is TRBV2, the J gene TRBJ2-3; 8 bases line up with TRBD2. The CDR3 is 16 residues long. V trimming: 6 bases; J trimming: 3 bases; junction bases outside the gene matches: 11. Germline values: CDR1 SNHLY, CDR2 FYNNEI.

In DNA form, the CDR3 reads TGTGCCAGCAGTTACCGAGGGGGCTCACCCCTCCACTTT. Translated, it gives CASSYRGGSPLHF. The rearrangement links TRBV6-5 to TRBJ1-6; 7 bases match TRBD1. Trimming removed 2 bases from V and 10 bases from J; junction bases left unmatched: 2. Looked up from germline, CDR1 is MNHEY and CDR2 is SVGAGI. The CDR3 runs to 13 residues.

This sequence joins TRBV18 and TRBJ1-5; 8 positions match TRBD1. Germline CDR1 reads KGHSH; CDR2 reads LQKENI. The CDR3 consists of 16 residues. After removal of 5 bases from V and 1 base from J, the junction contained 7 bases not matched to a gene. The CDR3 nucleotides read TGTGCCAGCTCATTAATTCAGGGGGCGAGCAATCAGCCCCAGCATTTT. It specifies CASSLIQGASNQPQHF.

The chain joins TRBV24-1 to TRBJ2-5; perhaps TRBD1 as D (5 bases). The CDR3 spans 14 residues. The germline gives CDR1 KGHDR, CDR2 SFDVKD. V lost 5 bases to trimming and J lost 3 bases, with 12 bases between them. CDR3 bases: TGTGCCACCAGTGTGGACACGGAGAAAGAGACCCAGTACTTC. The encoded protein is CATSVDTEKETQYF.

This clone is a singleton in its sample. The chain links TRBV18 to TRBJ1-6; 7 positions agree with TRBD1. From germline, CDR1 is KGHSH and CDR2 LQKENI. V was pared by 3 bases and J by 6 bases, with 32 bases of the junction left unmatched. This CDR3 is 24 amino acids long. The CDR3 bases are TGTGCCAGCTCACCTCAACCCGAGACAGGGATATTGTATGTCCCCCGTTCGGGTAATTCACCCCTCCACTTT. It is translated as CASSPQPETGILYVPRSGNSPLHF. Full variable domain (rest looked up from reference TRBV18 and TRBJ1-6): NAGVMQNPRHLVRRRGQEARLRCSPMKGHSHVYWYRQLPEEGLKFMVYLQKENIIDESGMPKERFSAEFPKEGPSILRIQQVVRGDSAAYFCASSPQPETGILYVPRSGNSPLHFGNGTRLTVT.

This chain links TRBV10-1 with TRBJ2-1; D perhaps matches TRBD2 (7 bases). V lost 8 bases and J 10 bases, leaving 15 bases between the germline ends. This CDR3 comprises 12 residues. In germline, CDR1 is WNHNN, CDR2 SYGVQD (reference sequence). The CDR3 is CASLGGSGEQFF. The CDR3 region has the DNA TGCGCCAGCTTAGGGGGTAGCGGGGAGCAGTTCTTC.

The gene calls are TRBV9 and TRBJ1-3; D gene uncertain. Germline V gene data show CDR1 as SGDLS and CDR2 as YYNGEE. This CDR3 has 15 residues. The V end lost 0 bases, the J end lost 0 bases, and 7 bases lay between the germline ends. CDR3 sequence reads: CASSVGTNSGNTIYF. The CDR3 DNA is TGTGCCAGCAGCGTAGGAACGAACTCTGGAAACACCATATATTTT.

The V and J genes are TRBV12-3 or TRBV12-4 and TRBJ1-6, with unresolved D. The V end was cut by 8 bases, the J end by 4 bases, with 9 bases between. CDR3 length: 13 amino acids. The CDR3, as DNA: TGTGCCAGCGCCCTTTTTTATAATTCACCCCTCCACTTT. The encoded protein is CASALFYNSPLHF.